This is a list of T cell receptor beta chains from one sample in a study of blood T cells in healthy people across ages. TCRdb independently ran MiXCR on the 5' RACE reads; one entry per CDR3 protein. The data show around 1,500,000 distinct CDR3 sequences, about 43% seen once. Sequenced input: blood. The receptors were gathered from a woman between 18 and 29 years old in good health. Both conserved end residues are part of each CDR3.

j_call v_call cdr3_aa
TRBJ2-7 TRBV20-1 CSARDGAGAPYEQYF
TRBJ1-1 TRBV5-5 CASSLVVGRGADEAFF
TRBJ1-2 TRBV20-1 CSARNSQGFRDGYTF
TRBJ1-1 TRBV20-1 CSAGATGNDEAFF
TRBJ1-2 TRBV7-9 CASSLSDRGRGNYGYTF
TRBJ2-3 TRBV7-9 CATGDTDTQYF
TRBJ2-1 TRBV30 CAWITGGTPRNEQFF
TRBJ2-1 TRBV11-2 CASSYGQGLYNEQFF
TRBJ1-1 TRBV10-3 CAISDAPMTEAFF
TRBJ1-1 TRBV27 CASSSGGGRTEAFF
TRBJ2-1 TRBV6-2/TRBV6-3 CASSYQLARSYEQFF
TRBJ2-7 TRBV7-2 CASSPSGGSYEQYF
TRBJ2-1 TRBV7-9 CASSPTSPGETQFF
. TRBV5-1 CASSLAALEGETQYF
TRBJ2-3 TRBV7-2 CASSLEKHTQYF